These 23 T cell receptor beta chains were all obtained from the same sample, sequenced in a study of control samples from healthy donors and cancer patients. Sequenced by immunoSEQ multiplex PCR; TCRdb stores in-frame clones only, minus some. The sample includes about 18,000 clones, about 86% of them seen just once. The source material was PBMCs. These receptors came from a woman aged 65 to 85 with colorectal cancer.

This chain uses TRBV6-5 with TRBJ1-5, with D unclear. Germline V gives CDR1 MNHEY, CDR2 SVGAGI. There are 11 residues in the CDR3. The V end lost 8 bases, the J end lost 9 bases, and 11 bases lay between the germline ends. CDR3 protein: CASVAGGPQHF. The CDR3 DNA reads as TGTGCCAGCGTGGCGGGTGGGCCCCAGCATTTT.

V usage is TRBV6-5 and J usage is TRBJ2-7, with 7 bases identical to TRBD1. The germline gives CDR1 MNHEY, CDR2 SVGAGI. The CDR3 covers 13 residues. The ends lost 3 bases at V and 3 bases at J; junction bases unmatched: 2. CDR3 residues: CASSYTGVYEQYF. In DNA form, the CDR3 reads TGTGCCAGCAGTTATACAGGGGTCTACGAGCAGTACTTC.

J is TRBJ2-1 and V is TRBV6-6; TRBD2 matches 14 bases. Germline V gene lookup returns CDR1 MNHNY and CDR2 SVGAGI (reference sequence). The CDR3 has 17 residues. The V segment lost 5 bases and the J segment 8 bases; nucleotides outside the gene matches: 11. CDR3: CASSQPATGLAGDEQFF. CDR3 coding DNA: TGTGCCAGCAGTCAACCGGCCACGGGACTAGCGGGGGATGAGCAGTTCTTC.

In this sample, this clone turned up once. The chain couples TRBV19 to TRBJ2-1; possible D gene TRBD2, 5 bases. CDR3 size: 15 residues. The ends were cut back, 6 bases at V and 7 bases at J, with 19 bases in the middle. CDR1 is LNHDA and CDR2 is SQIVND in the germline V gene (reference sequence). CDR3 in DNA: TGTGCCAGTAGCCCCGTGGGCGGGCGGCGAAATGAGCAGTTCTTC. This codes for CASSPVGGRRNEQFF.

The chain carries TRBV20-1 and TRBJ2-3; the match to TRBD2 covers 7 bases. The CDR3 covers 15 residues. Germline V gene sequence: CDR1 DFQATT, CDR2 SNEGSKA (reference sequence). The trim removed 3 bases at V and 5 bases at J, leaving 11 bases unmatched. CDR3 coding DNA: TGCAGTGCTAGTGAGCGGCGGGAGATAAGAGATACGCAGTATTTT. Residues: CSASERREIRDTQYF.

V usage is TRBV6-5 and J usage is TRBJ1-1; D uncertain. V gave up 5 bases and J gave up 3 bases, with 10 bases separating them. CDR3 size: 13 residues. CDR1 and CDR2 (germline): MNHEY, SVGAGI. CDR3 loop: CASSLPGHTEAFF. CDR3 sequence (DNA): TGTGCCAGCAGTCTCCCGGGCCACACTGAAGCTTTCTTT.

The chain joins TRBV7-3 to TRBJ1-1, with unresolved D. From germline, CDR1 is SGHTA and CDR2 FQGTGA. Between the trimmed V and J ends, which lost 7 bases and 1 base, there was a span of 13 bases. The CDR3 loop spans 14 amino acids. The CDR3 loop reads CASTSWAWNTEAFF. The CDR3 DNA follows: TGTGCCAGCACCTCGTGGGCGTGGAACACTGAAGCTTTCTTT.

Only a few counts were recorded for this clone. V gene TRBV5-6 combines with J gene TRBJ1-4; TRBD1 matches 8 bases. CDR3 size: 16 residues. The junction had 14 bases not matched to a gene; V was cut back by 2 bases and J by 11 bases. In germline, CDR1 is SGHDT, CDR2 YYEEEE. CDR3: CASSLGQGRAGGKLFF. DNA of the CDR3: TGTGCCAGCAGCTTAGGACAGGGACGAGCCGGTGGGAAACTGTTTTTT. The full variable domain, its missing parts supplied by reference TRBV5-6 and TRBJ1-4, is DAGVTQSPTHLIKTRGQQVTLRCSPKSGHDTVSWYQQALGQGPQFIFQYYEEEERQRGNFPDRFSGHQFPNYSSELNVNALLLGDSALYLCASSLGQGRAGGKLFFGSGTQLSVL.

This clone came up a few times. The chain couples TRBV2 to TRBJ1-2; TRBD1 matches 10 bases. The germline CDR1 and CDR2 sequences are SNHLY and FYNNEI. The CDR3 contains 16 residues. Trimming removed 7 bases from V and 2 bases from J; junction bases left unmatched: 10. Here the CDR3 reads CASIPRQGAWNYGYTF. Written as DNA, the CDR3 is TGTGCCAGCATTCCGAGACAGGGGGCTTGGAACTATGGCTACACCTTC.

This clone was seen a single time. The chain employs TRBV3-1 (or the pseudogene TRBV3-2) and TRBJ2-1; 7 nucleotides line up with TRBD2. V was clipped by 4 bases and J by 7 bases; unmatched bases: 13. This CDR3 contains 16 residues. Germline assignment: CDR1 LGHDT and CDR2 YNNKEL (reference sequence). CDR3 residues: CASSLLGAGTKNEQFF. CDR3 sequence (DNA): TGTGCCAGCAGCCTACTGGGAGCGGGGACGAAGAATGAGCAGTTCTTC.

The genes are TRBV11-2 and TRBJ1-1; no reliable D call. Trimming removed 1 base at V and 1 base at J, with 10 bases between. This CDR3 spans 15 amino acids. Germline lookup yields CDR1 SGHAT and CDR2 FQNNGV. The CDR3 sequence is CASSLGWAGNTEAFF. The DNA for the CDR3 is TGTGCCAGCAGCTTAGGTTGGGCAGGGAACACTGAAGCTTTCTTT.

V usage is TRBV28 and J usage is TRBJ1-5; D gene uncertain. The V end lost 3 bases, the J end lost 1 base, and 16 bases lay between the germline ends. The CDR3 is made up of 17 amino acids. Germline CDR1 is MDHEN and CDR2 is SYDVKM. CDR3 region: CASSFPGLDLSNQPQHF. As DNA, the CDR3 is TGTGCCAGCAGTTTTCCGGGTTTGGACCTGAGCAATCAGCCCCAGCATTTT.

This clone was detected only a few times. CDR3 coding DNA: TGTGCCAGCAGCTTGGGCCCTGTTGGAGGAACATACGAGCAGTACTTC. Residues: CASSLGPVGGTYEQYF. The chain recombines TRBV5-4 with TRBJ2-7; TRBD2 is a possible D gene (5 bases). The CDR3 length is 16 residues. Germline CDR1 SGHNT, CDR2 YYREEE (reference sequence). Trimming shortened V by 0 bases and J by 4 bases, and 17 bases separated the two germline ends. Full variable domain (outside the CDR3, taken from reference TRBV5-4 and TRBJ2-7): ETGVTQSPTHLIKTRGQQVTLRCSSQSGHNTVSWYQQALGQGPQFIFQYYREEENGRGNFPPRFSGLQFPNYSSELNVNALELDDSALYLCASSLGPVGGTYEQYFGPGTRLTVT.

The chain carries TRBV7-8 and TRBJ2-7; D remains ambiguous. V lost 1 base, J lost 6 bases, and 10 bases lay in between. Germline lookup yields CDR1 SGHVS and CDR2 FQNEAQ. CDR3 length equals 13 residues. The CDR3 spells CASSLDSIPEQYF. In DNA, the CDR3 is TGTGCCAGCAGCTTAGACAGCATCCCCGAGCAGTACTTC. The full variable domain, in which reference TRBV7-8 and TRBJ2-7 provide the parts outside the CDR3, is GAGVSQSPRYKVAKRGQDVALRCDPISGHVSLFWYQQALGQGPEFLTYFQNEAQLDKSGLPSDRFFAERPEGSVSTLKIQRTQQEDSAVYLCASSLDSIPEQYFGPGTRLTVT.

J is TRBJ1-3 and V is TRBV5-8; D remains ambiguous. V was clipped by 0 bases and J by 0 bases, with 10 bases between them. CDR3 length: 16 amino acids. Germline-derived CDR1 and CDR2 are SGHTS and YDEGEE. As DNA, the CDR3 is TGTGCCAGCAGCTTGGATCGGATAGGCTCTGGAAACACCATATATTTT. This sequence encodes CASSLDRIGSGNTIYF.

V gene TRBV7-8 combines with J gene TRBJ1-1, with a weak D call TRBD1 (5 bases). The V end was cut by 4 bases, the J end by 1 base, with 19 bases between. This CDR3 region has 17 residues. Looked up from germline, CDR1 is SGHVS and CDR2 is FQNEAQ. The CDR3 is CASSSEGTLGGNTEAFF. Here the CDR3 DNA reads TGTGCCAGCAGCTCGGAGGGGACCCTAGGAGGGAACACTGAAGCTTTCTTT.

The J gene is TRBJ2-7, the V gene TRBV27, with D hard to call. Germline values: CDR1 MNHEY, CDR2 SMNVEV (reference sequence). V shed 5 bases and J shed 2 bases, with 19 bases lying between them. This CDR3 comprises 16 residues. The CDR3 loop is CASSVNPGPKTYEQYF. CDR3 sequence (DNA): TGTGCCAGCAGTGTTAACCCCGGACCCAAAACCTACGAGCAGTACTTC.

The V call is TRBV9, the J call TRBJ2-6; D gene uncertain. Trimming removed 3 bases from V and 2 bases from J, with 15 bases in between. Germline CDR1 reads SGDLS; CDR2 reads YYNGEE. The CDR3 contains 17 residues. The CDR3 loop is CASSDLDGRPGANVLTF. CDR3 DNA sequence: TGTGCCAGCAGCGACCTGGACGGGCGGCCTGGGGCCAACGTCCTGACTTTC. Complete variable domain (other parts from reference TRBV9 and TRBJ2-6): DSGVTQTPKHLITATGQRVTLRCSPRSGDLSVYWYQQSLDQGLQFLIQYYNGEERAKGNILERFSAQQFPDLHSELNLSSLELGDSALYFCASSDLDGRPGANVLTFGAGSRLTVL.

The rearrangement links TRBV24-1 to TRBJ2-5; D could derive from TRBD1 or TRBD2 (5 bases each). V dropped 0 bases and J dropped 5 bases, with 15 bases sitting between them. CDR1 and CDR2 from the germline V gene are KGHDR and SFDVKD. This CDR3 spans 16 amino acids. CDR3 in amino acids: CATSDLHMGVGETQYF. DNA for the CDR3: TGTGCCACCAGTGATTTGCATATGGGGGTCGGGGAGACCCAGTACTTC.

DNA of the CDR3: TGTGCCAGCAGCCAAGGACTAGCCCCCACAGATACGCAGTATTTT. Translating it yields CASSQGLAPTDTQYF. V and J are TRBV3-1 (or the pseudogene TRBV3-2) and TRBJ2-3, with TRBD2 identical over 7 bases. CDR1 and CDR2 (germline): LGHDT, YNNKEL (reference sequence). CDR3 length: 15 amino acids. The ends lost 1 base at V and 2 bases at J; junction bases unmatched: 3.

A single count supports this clone. This sequence joins TRBV15 and TRBJ2-5; D tentatively reads TRBD1 or TRBD2 (5 bases each). Germline CDR1 is LNHNV and CDR2 is YYDKDF (reference sequence). With 0 bases removed from V and 7 bases from J, the gap between germline ends came to 12 bases. The CDR3 sequence is 14 residues long. CDR3 sequence: CATSRDRGRWTQYF. The CDR3 coding sequence is TGTGCCACCAGCAGAGACCGGGGACGATGGACCCAGTACTTC.

The chain links TRBV15 to TRBJ2-1; D unresolved. The germline V gene has CDR1 LNHNV and CDR2 YYDKDF (reference sequence). V was shortened by 0 bases and J by 11 bases, with 8 bases between the two germline ends. The CDR3 has 12 amino acids. This chain's CDR3 is CATSREQSKQFF. CDR3 coding DNA: TGTGCCACCAGCAGAGAACAGTCTAAGCAGTTCTTC.

The rearrangement joins TRBV7-9 to TRBJ2-3, with 7 bases lining up with TRBD2. J lost 7 bases, V lost 5 bases, and 12 bases had no gene match. CDR1 is SEHNR, CDR2 FQNEAQ, per germline (reference sequence). The length of the CDR3 is 15 residues. CDR3 nucleotides: TGTGCCAGCAGCGACTGGGGGGGGAGCGTAAATACGCAGTATTTT. Translation gives CASSDWGGSVNTQYF.